This T cell receptor beta chain was sequenced for a study of T cells in Graves' hyperthyroidism and ophthalmopathy. Points from the study as a whole: With a median lead of approximately 6 months before onset, the model predicted ophthalmopathy. Blood held most thyroid clonotypes expanded above 0.001 frequency.

Ophthalmopathy cases met thresholds of Clinical Activity Score at least 3, NOSPECS grade at least 4 and duration under 3 months. V lost 3 bases and J 8 bases, leaving 11 bases between the germline ends. The germline gives CDR1 KGHSH, CDR2 LQKENI. The CDR3 is 13 residues long. This clonotype was observed at least ten times. The antigen is undetermined. What was amplified from RNA transcripts were TCR beta CDR3 regions. When the TCR CDR3 underwent first-round RT-PCR, the HTBI primer set was used. TCRdb redid the calling of the multiplex PCR reads with MiXCR, one entry per CDR3 protein. The sample consists of 400,000 to 450,000 distinct CDR3 sequences, roughly 14% of them appearing once.

This chain connects TRBV18 to TRBJ2-1; a weak D match, TRBD2 (5 bases). The sequenced sample consisted of blood. The clonotype comes from a man between 18 and 29 years old with Graves' ophthalmopathy. The CDR3 here is CASSPGYGDEQFF. In DNA, the CDR3 is TGTGCCAGCTCACCGGGTTACGGGGATGAGCAGTTCTTC.